This T cell receptor beta chain was identified during a study of cytomegalovirus exposure and HLA in healthy donors. In the study overall: Earlier results showed 90 million to 130 million unique TCR beta sequences derived from roughly 180 million T cells.

Findings and limits, study-wide: Owing to their indistinguishability, certain V segments, notably TRBV6-2 and TRBV6-3, were excluded. An analysis that was carried out later associated some 17,000 TCR beta sequences with HLA alleles at 0.05 false discovery rate. The study put under 200 TCR beta chains on its list as cytomegalovirus-associated.

The CDR3 sequence is 17 residues long. The ends lost 4 bases at V and 1 base at J; junction bases unmatched: 10. Germline V gives CDR1 MNHEY, CDR2 SMNVEV (reference sequence). A note on this clone: Antigen: not known.

PCR employed 60 Vbeta and 13 Jbeta primers. The method was immunoSEQ multiplex PCR; TCRdb's version includes in-frame clones alone and lacks a portion of them. This sample carries about 190,000 clones, 81% of them seen once, and the ten largest clones take 3.4%. The sample taken for sequencing was PBMCs. The rearrangement links TRBV27 to TRBJ1-1; 9 nucleotides align to TRBD1. The TCR originated in a man between 35 and 55 years old in good health and CMV-seropositive. For the CDR3, the DNA is TGTGCCAGCAGTTCCCTCCGGGGGACAGGGACGAACACTGAAGCTTTCTTT. Encoded protein: CASSSLRGTGTNTEAFF.